This TCR beta chain originates from a study of T-cell memory formation after mild COVID-19. Study-wide context: Most TCR clusters belonged to a single donor. Study observations and caveats: What remained unconfirmed was the SARS-CoV-2 specificity of second-wave clones peaking on day 37. The appearance of some responding clones in pre-infection memory suggested that cross-reactive memory joined. A balance of CD4 and CD8 characterized clones contracting day 15 to 85, whereas later expanders leaned CD4+.

Concerning this clonotype itself: Its specificity is not known.

Germline CDR1 is LGHDT and CDR2 is YNNKEL (reference sequence). The length of the CDR3 is 15 residues. Trimming took 4 bases from V and 5 from J; bases not matched to a gene: 5. TCRdb fed the 5' RACE reads into MiXCR, producing one record per CDR3 protein. The data hold around 320,000 distinct CDR3 sequences, with more than 13% observed a single time. This receptor was obtained from a man between 18 and 29 years old who had mild COVID-19 (a few samples of this study predate the infection). Cell type and time point are not known. The specimen sequenced was PBMCs or a T cell subset sorted from them (not recorded which). This chain joins TRBV3-1 and TRBJ2-1, with TRBD2 identical over 10 bases. The CDR3 DNA reads TGTGCCAGCAGCCCTAGCGGGGGAACGGACAATGAGCAGTTCTTC. The encoded protein is CASSPSGGTDNEQFF.